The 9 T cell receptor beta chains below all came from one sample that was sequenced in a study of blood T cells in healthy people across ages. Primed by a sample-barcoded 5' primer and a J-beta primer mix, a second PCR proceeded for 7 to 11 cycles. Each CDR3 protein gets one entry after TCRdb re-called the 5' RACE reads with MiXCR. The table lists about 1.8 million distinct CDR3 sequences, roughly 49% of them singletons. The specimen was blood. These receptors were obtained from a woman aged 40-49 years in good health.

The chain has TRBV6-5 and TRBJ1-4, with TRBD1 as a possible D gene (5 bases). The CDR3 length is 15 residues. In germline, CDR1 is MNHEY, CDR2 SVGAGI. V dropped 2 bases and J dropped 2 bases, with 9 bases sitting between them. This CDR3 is CASSYAWGTNEKLFF. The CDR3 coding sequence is TGTGCCAGCAGTTACGCATGGGGGACTAATGAAAAACTGTTTTTT.

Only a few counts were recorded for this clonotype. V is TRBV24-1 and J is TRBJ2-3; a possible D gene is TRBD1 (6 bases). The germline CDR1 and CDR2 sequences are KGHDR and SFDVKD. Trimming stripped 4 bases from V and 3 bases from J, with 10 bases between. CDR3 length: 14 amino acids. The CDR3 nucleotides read TGTGCCACCAGTGACACCGGACAGACAGATACGCAGTATTTT. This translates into CATSDTGQTDTQYF.

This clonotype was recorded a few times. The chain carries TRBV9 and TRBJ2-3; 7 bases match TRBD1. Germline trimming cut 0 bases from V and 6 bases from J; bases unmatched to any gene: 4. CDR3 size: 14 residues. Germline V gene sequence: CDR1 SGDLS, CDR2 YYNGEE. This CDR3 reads CASSVGQGLDTQYF. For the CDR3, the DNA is TGTGCCAGCAGCGTAGGACAGGGTCTGGATACGCAGTATTTT.

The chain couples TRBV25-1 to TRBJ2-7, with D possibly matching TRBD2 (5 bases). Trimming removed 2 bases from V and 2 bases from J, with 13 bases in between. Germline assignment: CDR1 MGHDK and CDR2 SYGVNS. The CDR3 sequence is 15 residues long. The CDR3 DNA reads TGTGCCAGCAGTGAAGTCGGGGATGTTACCTACGAGCAGTACTTC. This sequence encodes CASSEVGDVTYEQYF.

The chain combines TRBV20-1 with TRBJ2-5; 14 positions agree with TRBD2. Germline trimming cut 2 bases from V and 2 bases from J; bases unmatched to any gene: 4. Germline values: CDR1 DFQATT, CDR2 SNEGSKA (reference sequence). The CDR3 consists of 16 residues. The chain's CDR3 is CSARPRTSGRQETQYF. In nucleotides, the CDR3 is TGCAGTGCTAGACCTAGGACTAGCGGGAGGCAAGAGACCCAGTACTTC.

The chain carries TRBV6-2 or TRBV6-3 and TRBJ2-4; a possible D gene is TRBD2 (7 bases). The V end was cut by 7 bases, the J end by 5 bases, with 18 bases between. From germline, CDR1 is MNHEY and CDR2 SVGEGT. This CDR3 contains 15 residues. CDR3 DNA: TGTGCCAGCAAAAGGGGGGGCGCAATCGAAAACATTCAGTACTTC. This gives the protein CASKRGGAIENIQYF.

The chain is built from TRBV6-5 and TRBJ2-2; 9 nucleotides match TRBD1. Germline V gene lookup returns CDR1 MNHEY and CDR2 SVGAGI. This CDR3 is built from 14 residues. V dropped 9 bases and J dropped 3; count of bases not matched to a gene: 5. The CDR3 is CASTWTGDTGELFF. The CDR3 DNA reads TGTGCCAGTACCTGGACAGGGGACACCGGGGAGCTGTTTTTT.

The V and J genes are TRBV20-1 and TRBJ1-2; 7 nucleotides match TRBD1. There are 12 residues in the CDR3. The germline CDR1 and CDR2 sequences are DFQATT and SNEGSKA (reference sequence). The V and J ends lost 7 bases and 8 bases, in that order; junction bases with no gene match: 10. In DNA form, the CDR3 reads TGCAGTGTTGATAATACAGGGGTCGGCTACACCTTC. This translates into CSVDNTGVGYTF.

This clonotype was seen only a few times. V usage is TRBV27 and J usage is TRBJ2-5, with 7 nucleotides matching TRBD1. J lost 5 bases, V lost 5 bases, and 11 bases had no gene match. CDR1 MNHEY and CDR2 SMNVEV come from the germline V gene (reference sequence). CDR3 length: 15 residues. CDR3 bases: TGTGCCAGCAGTCCAAGACAGGGTGTCTGGGAGACCCAGTACTTC. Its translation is CASSPRQGVWETQYF.